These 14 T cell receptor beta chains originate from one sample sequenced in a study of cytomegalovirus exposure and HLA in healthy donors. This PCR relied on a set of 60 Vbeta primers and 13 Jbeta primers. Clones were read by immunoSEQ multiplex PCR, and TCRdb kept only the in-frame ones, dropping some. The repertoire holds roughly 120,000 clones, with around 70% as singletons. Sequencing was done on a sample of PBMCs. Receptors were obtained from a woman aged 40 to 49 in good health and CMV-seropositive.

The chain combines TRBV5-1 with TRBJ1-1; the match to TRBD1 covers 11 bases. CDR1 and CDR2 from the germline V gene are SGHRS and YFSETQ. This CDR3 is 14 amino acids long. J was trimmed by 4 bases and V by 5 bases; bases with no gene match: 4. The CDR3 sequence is CASRDGTGGTEAFF. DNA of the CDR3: TGCGCCAGCAGGGATGGGACAGGGGGCACTGAAGCTTTCTTT.

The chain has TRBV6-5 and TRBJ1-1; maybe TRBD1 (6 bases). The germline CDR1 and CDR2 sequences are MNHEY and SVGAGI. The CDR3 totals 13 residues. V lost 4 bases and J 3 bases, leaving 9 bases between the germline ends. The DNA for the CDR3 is TGTGCCAGCAGTTCCAGGGGTGACACTGAAGCTTTCTTT. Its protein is CASSSRGDTEAFF.

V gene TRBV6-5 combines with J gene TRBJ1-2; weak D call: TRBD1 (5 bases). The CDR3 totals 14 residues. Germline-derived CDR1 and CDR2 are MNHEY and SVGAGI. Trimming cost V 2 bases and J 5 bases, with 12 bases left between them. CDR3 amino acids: CASSYGGGGYGYTF. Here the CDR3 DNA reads TGTGCCAGCAGTTACGGGGGAGGAGGGTATGGCTACACCTTC.

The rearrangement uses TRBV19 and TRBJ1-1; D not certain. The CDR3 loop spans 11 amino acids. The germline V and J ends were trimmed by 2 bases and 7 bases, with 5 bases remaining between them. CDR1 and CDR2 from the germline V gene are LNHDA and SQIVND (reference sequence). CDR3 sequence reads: CASSIYVEAFF. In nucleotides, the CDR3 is TGTGCCAGTAGTATATATGTTGAAGCTTTCTTT.

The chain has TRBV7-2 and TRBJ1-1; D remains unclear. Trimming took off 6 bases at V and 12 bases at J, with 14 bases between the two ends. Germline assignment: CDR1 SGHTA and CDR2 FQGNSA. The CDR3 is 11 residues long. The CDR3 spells CASSRDSLTFF. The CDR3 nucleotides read TGTGCCAGCAGTCGAGATTCACTGACTTTCTTT.

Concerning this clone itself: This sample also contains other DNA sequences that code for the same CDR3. CDR3 region: CASSLEAGGTEAFF. The CDR3 coding sequence is TGCGCCAGCAGCTTGGAGGCAGGGGGAACTGAAGCTTTCTTT. The rearrangement links TRBV5-1 to TRBJ1-1; 7 bases agree with TRBD1. Trimming cost V 0 bases and J 5 bases; bases outside gene matches: 4. This CDR3 has 14 residues. Germline CDR1 and CDR2: SGHRS and YFSETQ.

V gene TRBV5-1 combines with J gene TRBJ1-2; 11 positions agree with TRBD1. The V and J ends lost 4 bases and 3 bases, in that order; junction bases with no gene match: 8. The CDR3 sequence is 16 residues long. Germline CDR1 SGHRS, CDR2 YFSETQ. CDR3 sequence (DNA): TGCGCCAGCAGCGTCGGGACAGGGGGATTCGACTATGGCTACACCTTC. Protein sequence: CASSVGTGGFDYGYTF.

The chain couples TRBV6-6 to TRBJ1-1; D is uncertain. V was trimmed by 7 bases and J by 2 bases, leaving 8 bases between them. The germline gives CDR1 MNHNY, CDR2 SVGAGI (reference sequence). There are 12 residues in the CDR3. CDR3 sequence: CASTPLNTEAFF. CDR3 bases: TGTGCCAGCACCCCCCTTAACACTGAAGCTTTCTTT.

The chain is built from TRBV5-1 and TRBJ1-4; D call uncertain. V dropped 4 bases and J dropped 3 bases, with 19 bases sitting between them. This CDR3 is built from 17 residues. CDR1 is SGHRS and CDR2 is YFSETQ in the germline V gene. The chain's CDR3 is CASSPSDPSGANEKLFF. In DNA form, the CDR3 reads TGCGCCAGCAGCCCTAGCGACCCCTCCGGAGCTAATGAAAAACTGTTTTTT.

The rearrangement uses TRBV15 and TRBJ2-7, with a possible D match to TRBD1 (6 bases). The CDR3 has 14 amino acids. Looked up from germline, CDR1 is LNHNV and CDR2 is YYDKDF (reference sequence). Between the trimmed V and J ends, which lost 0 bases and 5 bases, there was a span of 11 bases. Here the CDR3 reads CATSRDTNRDEQYF. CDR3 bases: TGTGCCACCAGCAGAGATACTAACAGGGACGAGCAGTACTTC.

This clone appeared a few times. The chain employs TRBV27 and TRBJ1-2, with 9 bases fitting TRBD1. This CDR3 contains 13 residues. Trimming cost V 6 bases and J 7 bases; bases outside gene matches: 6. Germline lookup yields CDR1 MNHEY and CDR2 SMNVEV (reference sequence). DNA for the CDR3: TGTGCCAGCAGCCCGGGACAGGGCTCTGGCTACACCTTC. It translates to CASSPGQGSGYTF.

The CDR3 protein is CASSLIQGAGELFF. The CDR3 nucleotides read TGTGCCAGCAGCTTAATACAGGGGGCCGGGGAGCTGTTTTTT. This chain joins TRBV7-9 and TRBJ2-2, with 8 nucleotides matching TRBD1. V gave up 2 bases and J gave up 6 bases; unmatched junction bases: 2. This CDR3 contains 14 residues. Per the germline V gene, CDR1 is SEHNR and CDR2 is FQNEAQ (reference sequence).

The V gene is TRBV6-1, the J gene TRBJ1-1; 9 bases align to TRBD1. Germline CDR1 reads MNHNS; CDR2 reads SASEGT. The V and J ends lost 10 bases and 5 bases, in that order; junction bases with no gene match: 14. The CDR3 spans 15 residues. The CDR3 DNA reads TGTGCCACCAAGGGGGACAGGGCAAAGGGAACTGAAGCTTTCTTT. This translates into CATKGDRAKGTEAFF.

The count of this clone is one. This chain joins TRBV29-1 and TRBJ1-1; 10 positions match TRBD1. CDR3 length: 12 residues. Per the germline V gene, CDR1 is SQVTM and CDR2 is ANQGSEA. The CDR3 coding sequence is TGCCGGACAGGGGGAGATGACACTGAAGCTTTCTTT. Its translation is CRTGGDDTEAFF.